The 30 T cell receptor beta chains below were found in one sample sequenced in a study of blood T cell repertoires in COVID-19. Some clones are missing from TCRdb's copy, which holds only in-frame ones; the method was immunoSEQ multiplex PCR. The sample yields some 270,000 clones, approximately 88% seen once. Specimen: PBMCs or T cells enriched from blood (not recorded which). These receptors were taken from a woman aged 40 to 49 who had recovered from COVID-19.

The CDR3 protein is CASSVDRVETQYF. The CDR3 coding sequence is TGTGCCAGCAGCGTAGATCGAGTAGAGACCCAGTACTTC. The chain uses TRBV9 and TRBJ2-5; D not resolved. CDR3 length: 13 residues. Germline lookup yields CDR1 SGDLS and CDR2 YYNGEE. Trimming cost V 0 bases and J 4 bases, with 7 bases left between them.

The gene calls are TRBV6-5 and TRBJ2-7, with a possible D match to TRBD2 (6 bases). The germline CDR1 and CDR2 sequences are MNHEY and SVGAGI. V lost 9 bases, J lost 4 bases, and 22 bases lay in between. The CDR3 contains 15 residues. The CDR3 reads CASCPSGGAAYEQYF. The CDR3 DNA sequence: TGTGCCAGTTGTCCATCAGGAGGGGCCGCTTACGAGCAGTACTTC.

Here the CDR3 reads CAWSSGLTDTQYF. CDR3 bases: TGTGCCTGGAGTAGCGGCCTCACAGATACGCAGTATTTT. The chain employs TRBV30 and TRBJ2-3, with TRBD2 as a possible D gene (5 bases). This CDR3 comprises 13 residues. V was clipped by 2 bases and J by 2 bases, with 8 bases between them. Germline V gene sequence: CDR1 GTSNPN, CDR2 SVGIG (reference sequence).

V and J are TRBV5-4 and TRBJ2-3; TRBD2 might be the D (5 bases). CDR3 length equals 16 residues. The V end lost 4 bases, the J end lost 1 base, and 16 bases lay between the germline ends. Per the germline V gene, CDR1 is SGHNT and CDR2 is YYREEE (reference sequence). The DNA of the CDR3 is TGTGCCAGCAGCCGAATTACTAGGCTGGGCACAGATACGCAGTATTTT. It encodes CASSRITRLGTDTQYF.

This chain joins TRBV10-1 and TRBJ2-2, with D possibly TRBD2 on 5 matching bases. The CDR3 is made up of 18 amino acids. Trimming shortened V by 2 bases and J by 4 bases, and 20 bases separated the two germline ends. Germline V gene data show CDR1 as WNHNN and CDR2 as SYGVQD (reference sequence). The CDR3 loop reads CASSEVGWEKAFTGELFF. The CDR3 DNA reads TGCGCCAGCAGTGAGGTCGGGTGGGAGAAAGCGTTCACCGGGGAGCTGTTTTTT.

The chain recombines TRBV6-1 with TRBJ2-7; 11 bases agree with TRBD2. Trimming took 3 bases from V and 3 from J; bases not matched to a gene: 4. Germline loops: CDR1 MNHNS, CDR2 SASEGT. CDR3 length: 15 residues. The CDR3 sequence: CASSESGLAGYEQYF. The CDR3 DNA is TGTGCCAGCAGTGAGAGCGGACTAGCGGGCTACGAGCAGTACTTC.

The V gene is TRBV11-2, the J gene TRBJ2-5; 12 positions agree with TRBD1. Germline V lookup: CDR1 SGHAT, CDR2 FQNNGV. V gave up 7 bases and J gave up 4 bases; unmatched junction bases: 10. The CDR3 contains 16 residues. In DNA, the CDR3 is TGTGCCAGCACCCCCCGAAGGGACAGGGGGCGAGAGACCCAGTACTTC. Protein product: CASTPRRDRGRETQYF.

The V call is TRBV2, the J call TRBJ1-2, with D hard to call. The CDR3 is 14 residues long. The V gene lost 0 bases and the J gene lost 7 bases, with 12 bases spanning the gap. The germline gives CDR1 SNHLY, CDR2 FYNNEI. The CDR3 DNA reads as TGTGCCAGCAGTGAAGCGCTCTCCCACGGTGGCTACACCTTC. Protein product: CASSEALSHGGYTF.

This clone was recorded once. The J gene is TRBJ1-2, the V gene TRBV4-2, with D possibly matching TRBD1 (5 bases). Germline CDR1 is LGHNA and CDR2 is YNFKEQ. The CDR3 runs 15 residues. V lost 0 bases and J 3 bases, leaving 11 bases between the germline ends. The DNA of the CDR3 is TGTGCCAGCAGCCAAGATGGGCAGGGCCACTATGGCTACACCTTC. It translates to CASSQDGQGHYGYTF.

The chain carries TRBV2 and TRBJ2-1; TRBD2 agrees at 8 bases. Trimming took 4 bases from V and 3 from J; bases not matched to a gene: 2. Germline assignment: CDR1 SNHLY and CDR2 FYNNEI. CDR3 length: 14 amino acids. For the CDR3, the DNA is TGTGCCAGCAGTGGCACTAGCGGCTACAATGAGCAGTTCTTC. This encodes CASSGTSGYNEQFF.

In DNA, the CDR3 is TGTGCCAGCAGCCACTCGACAGGGGAAGATTATGGCTACACCTTC. This gives the protein CASSHSTGEDYGYTF. The chain has TRBV4-2 and TRBJ1-2; TRBD1 matches at 8 bases. V shed 3 bases, J shed 5 bases, and the junction held 8 bases outside the gene matches. The CDR3 length is 15 residues. CDR1 is LGHNA, CDR2 YNFKEQ, per germline.

The chain joins TRBV5-1 to TRBJ2-7, with 10 positions matching TRBD1. This CDR3 region has 13 residues. After removal of 2 bases from V and 7 bases from J, the junction contained 3 bases not matched to a gene. CDR1 and CDR2 (germline): SGHRS, YFSETQ. The CDR3 here is CASSFDRGQEQYF. CDR3 DNA sequence: TGCGCCAGCAGCTTTGACAGGGGGCAGGAGCAGTACTTC. The full variable domain, completed using reference TRBV5-1 and TRBJ2-7, is KAGVTQTPRYLIKTRGQQVTLSCSPISGHRSVSWYQQTPGQGLQFLFEYFSETQRNKGNFPGRFSGRQFSNSRSEMNVSTLELGDSALYLCASSFDRGQEQYFGPGTRLTVT.

This CDR3 is CASIKGMNTEAFF. The CDR3 coding sequence is TGTGCCAGTATCAAGGGGATGAACACTGAAGCTTTCTTT. The chain employs TRBV19 and TRBJ1-1, with D possibly TRBD1 on 5 matching bases. The germline V and J ends were trimmed by 7 bases and 0 bases, with 9 bases remaining between them. This CDR3 is 13 amino acids long. Germline values: CDR1 LNHDA, CDR2 SQIVND (reference sequence).

The chain links TRBV5-4 to TRBJ1-1, with D unclear. The germline V gene has CDR1 SGHNT and CDR2 YYREEE (reference sequence). V shed 4 bases and J shed 2 bases, with 18 bases lying between them. The CDR3 is 16 residues long. For the CDR3, the DNA is TGTGCCAGCAGCCCGGGCGGCAACGGGATTAACACTGAAGCTTTCTTT. Protein: CASSPGGNGINTEAFF. Full variable domain (missing parts from reference TRBV5-4 and TRBJ1-1): ETGVTQSPTHLIKTRGQQVTLRCSSQSGHNTVSWYQQALGQGPQFIFQYYREEENGRGNFPPRFSGLQFPNYSSELNVNALELDDSALYLCASSPGGNGINTEAFFGQGTRLTVV.

The rearrangement links TRBV19 to TRBJ1-2; 9 nucleotides match TRBD1. In germline, CDR1 is LNHDA, CDR2 SQIVND (reference sequence). The CDR3 consists of 16 residues. V lost 6 bases to trimming and J lost 3 bases; unmatched junction nucleotides: 11. CDR3 amino acids: CASSLPGQGIHYGYTF. The CDR3 nucleotides read TGTGCCAGTAGCCTACCCGGACAGGGGATCCACTATGGCTACACCTTC.

The chain employs TRBV25-1 and TRBJ2-2; 7 bases line up with TRBD1. Trimming at V came to 5 bases and at J to 6 bases, leaving 3 bases not matched to a gene. CDR1 and CDR2 (germline): MGHDK, SYGVNS. The CDR3 extends over 13 amino acids. The CDR3 loop reads CASSPTGAGELFF. The CDR3 DNA is TGTGCCAGCAGTCCCACAGGGGCCGGGGAGCTGTTTTTT.

The sample holds a few counts of this clone. J is TRBJ1-1 and V is TRBV18; a weak D match, TRBD1 (5 bases). Germline CDR1 and CDR2: KGHSH and LQKENI. The CDR3 is made up of 15 amino acids. V was cut by 2 bases and J by 1 base, with 11 bases left in between. In DNA, the CDR3 is TGTGCCAGCTCACCAGCGGGACTTCGGAACACTGAAGCTTTCTTT. As protein: CASSPAGLRNTEAFF.

This clone was picked up one time. The chain is built from TRBV12-3 or TRBV12-4 and TRBJ1-2, with 9 positions matching TRBD1. The CDR3 has 12 amino acids. V lost 6 bases, J lost 11 bases, and 7 bases stayed unmatched. The CDR3 region has the DNA TGTGCCAGCAGAGGTCCCGGGACAGGGTACACCTTC. This encodes CASRGPGTGYTF.

This clone was observed a handful of times. The rearrangement uses TRBV18 and TRBJ2-7; TRBD2 agrees at 7 bases. The CDR3 consists of 15 residues. CDR1 is KGHSH, CDR2 LQKENI, per germline. The junction had 7 bases not matched to a gene; V was cut back by 2 bases and J by 3 bases. The CDR3 DNA follows: TGTGCCAGCTCACCAGGCCCCAGGGAGGGCTACGAGCAGTACTTC. This translates into CASSPGPREGYEQYF.

The gene calls are TRBV29-1 and TRBJ2-1; the match to TRBD1 covers 8 bases. Germline CDR1 reads SQVTM; CDR2 reads ANQGSEA. V was clipped by 5 bases and J by 0 bases; unmatched bases: 9. This CDR3 is 16 amino acids long. DNA of the CDR3: TGCAGCGTTCGCACCCAGGGGGCTGGCTCCTACAATGAGCAGTTCTTC. Protein: CSVRTQGAGSYNEQFF.

The chain joins TRBV29-1 to TRBJ1-5; D ambiguous. CDR3 size: 16 residues. Trimming cost V 7 bases and J 0 bases, with 19 bases left between them. Germline V gene data show CDR1 as SQVTM and CDR2 as ANQGSEA. Written as DNA, the CDR3 is TGCAGCGCTCTGGTTACGGCGGGAGGTAGCAATCAGCCCCAGCATTTT. Amino acids: CSALVTAGGSNQPQHF.

This chain connects TRBV3-1 (or the pseudogene TRBV3-2) to TRBJ1-2, with D maybe TRBD1 (5 bases). With 0 bases removed from V and 5 bases from J, the gap between germline ends came to 16 bases. Germline CDR1 and CDR2: LGHDT and YNNKEL (reference sequence). The CDR3 extends over 16 amino acids. CDR3 nucleotide sequence: TGTGCCAGCAGCCAAGATCTAGGGGCGGGAGGGTATGGCTACACCTTC. Translating gives CASSQDLGAGGYGYTF.

DNA for the CDR3: TGTGCCAGCAGCCTCAGGGGTCTGGCCAATGAAAAACTGTTTTTT. Amino acids: CASSLRGLANEKLFF. The chain uses TRBV7-9 and TRBJ1-4, with TRBD1 as a possible D gene (6 bases). V shed 5 bases and J shed 5 bases, with 15 bases lying between them. CDR3 length: 15 residues. The germline CDR1 and CDR2 sequences are SEHNR and FQNEAQ (reference sequence).

The gene calls are TRBV14 and TRBJ1-1, with 7 bases identical to TRBD1. The CDR3 extends over 16 amino acids. Trimming at V came to 0 bases and at J to 0 bases, leaving 4 bases not matched to a gene. Germline V CDR1 and CDR2: SGHDN, FVKESK. The CDR3 sequence: CASSQEKGQVNTEAFF. CDR3 nucleotide sequence: TGTGCCAGCAGCCAAGAGAAAGGACAGGTGAACACTGAAGCTTTCTTT.

V gene TRBV2 combines with J gene TRBJ1-1, with 8 bases lining up with TRBD1. After removal of 5 bases from V and 4 bases from J, the junction contained 3 bases not matched to a gene. CDR1 is SNHLY and CDR2 is FYNNEI in the germline V gene. This CDR3 spans 13 amino acids. Here the CDR3 DNA reads TGTGCCAGCAGTTCAGGGGGCCTCACTGAAGCTTTCTTT. Its translation is CASSSGGLTEAFF. The full variable domain, completed using reference TRBV2 and TRBJ1-1, is EPEVTQTPSHQVTQMGQEVILRCVPISNHLYFYWYRQILGQKVEFLVSFYNNEISEKSEIFDDQFSVERPDGSNFTLKIRSTKLEDSAMYFCASSSGGLTEAFFGQGTRLTVV.

The chain carries TRBV5-1 and TRBJ1-5, with TRBD1 matching 7 bases. This CDR3 comprises 14 residues. Trimming took 2 bases from V and 6 from J; bases not matched to a gene: 5. Germline V gene lookup returns CDR1 SGHRS and CDR2 YFSETQ. The CDR3 nucleotides read TGCGCCAGCAGCTTACAGGGGTCGGGTCAGCCCCAGCATTTT. This encodes CASSLQGSGQPQHF.

This clone was detected once. The chain combines TRBV30 with TRBJ2-5; 8 nucleotides align to TRBD2. V shed 3 bases and J 2 bases; nucleotides not matched to a gene: 14. The V gene's germline CDR1 is GTSNPN and CDR2 SVGIG (reference sequence). The CDR3 contains 17 residues. CDR3 sequence reads: CAWRLPGLAPSQETQYF. CDR3 sequence (DNA): TGTGCCTGGAGGCTCCCAGGACTAGCCCCGTCTCAAGAGACCCAGTACTTC.

The chain couples TRBV4-3 to TRBJ2-1, with 7 bases aligning to TRBD2. J gave up 3 bases and V 0 bases, and 5 bases lay outside the gene matches. The CDR3 totals 16 residues. CDR1 and CDR2 from the germline V gene are LGHNA and YSLEER. The DNA of the CDR3 is TGCGCCAGCAGCCAAGATTGGCGGGAGTACTACAATGAGCAGTTCTTC. Translating gives CASSQDWREYYNEQFF.

The chain is built from TRBV5-1 and TRBJ2-1, with D uncertain. The germline CDR1 and CDR2 sequences are SGHRS and YFSETQ. The V gene lost 5 bases and the J gene lost 3 bases, with 9 bases spanning the gap. The CDR3 contains 13 residues. The CDR3 coding sequence is TGCGCCAGCAGAAGTTCCGGCTACAATGAGCAGTTCTTC. Residues: CASRSSGYNEQFF.

About this clone: The DNA is left out, because the CDR3 cannot be placed on it with certainty; the CDR3 is given as TCRdb lists it. The V gene is TRBV27, the J gene TRBJ1-1; no DNA check was done on the table's D call, TRBD1. The CDR3 adds up to 14 amino acids, both ends counted. Germline loops: CDR1 MNHEY, CDR2 SMNVEV (reference sequence). The CDR3 is CASSSSGQGAEAFF.